The entry below gives a single T cell receptor (beta chain) sequence along with its context. Its antigen is undetermined. The sample originates from a study of beta chain features in type 1 diabetes. Study outcomes and limitations: Moderate yet significant TCRB CDR3 shortening was seen in Type 1 diabetes patients in all four CD4+ subsets.

It was one heparinised blood draw, averaging about 120 mL, that each donor gave. Via the markers CD45RO/CCR7/CD25/CD127/CD95/CD27, stem cell-like memory, regulatory, central memory and naive CD4+ cells were sorted. The investigators reverse transcribed all of the isolated RNA, so they sequenced expressed TCRB transcripts. Data came from immunoSEQ multiplex PCR; TCRdb stores just in-frame clones and leaves some out. The sample lists about 53,000 clones, 55% to 75% seen once, with 0.29% in the top ten. Input material: stem cell memory CD4+ T cells from blood. This receptor was taken from a woman in her thirties with type 1 diabetes.

CDR3 DNA sequence: TGTGCCAGCAGCTTCGCGACAGGGGGCCTATACACGGCTTTCTTT. Its translation is CASSFATGGLYTAFF. V usage is TRBV7-9 and J usage is TRBJ1-1, with TRBD1 identical over 10 bases. The CDR3 loop spans 15 amino acids. The germline gives CDR1 SEHNR, CDR2 FQNEAQ (reference sequence). Losses at the gene ends were 3 bases for V and 11 bases for J; bases not matched to a gene: 12.